The 23 T cell receptor beta chains given below trace back to one sample, sequenced in a study of graft-versus-host responses after intestinal transplantation. TCRdb's table, derived via immunoSEQ multiplex PCR, lists solely in-frame clones and lacks some. The sample carries about 43,000 clones, just under 95% recorded once. The input for sequencing was PBMCs, taken approximately 360 days after intestinal transplant. The receptors were sampled from a human patient who received an intestinal transplant, so some T cells may come from the graft donor.

The rearrangement links TRBV9 to TRBJ2-3; 13 positions match TRBD2. The V segment lost 0 bases and the J segment 1 base; nucleotides outside the gene matches: 2. CDR1 is SGDLS, CDR2 YYNGEE, per germline. This CDR3 spans 17 amino acids. CDR3 region: CASSVGGLAGGTDTQYF. CDR3 sequence (DNA): TGTGCCAGCAGCGTAGGCGGACTAGCGGGGGGCACAGATACGCAGTATTTT. The full variable domain, with the rest looked up from reference TRBV9 and TRBJ2-3, is DSGVTQTPKHLITATGQRVTLRCSPRSGDLSVYWYQQSLDQGLQFLIQYYNGEERAKGNILERFSAQQFPDLHSELNLSSLELGDSALYFCASSVGGLAGGTDTQYFGPGTRLTVL.

V is TRBV27 and J is TRBJ1-2; perhaps TRBD1 as D (6 bases). V was shortened by 4 bases and J by 4 bases, with 16 bases between the two germline ends. Germline values: CDR1 MNHEY, CDR2 SMNVEV (reference sequence). This CDR3 is 15 amino acids long. In DNA form, the CDR3 reads TGTGCCAGCAGTTCTCAAGGGGGTTTGGGCTATGGCTACACCTTC. It encodes CASSSQGGLGYGYTF.

The chain combines TRBV7-6 with TRBJ1-1; D gene ambiguous. The CDR3 spans 14 residues. Trimming removed 1 base at V and 0 bases at J, with 6 bases between. CDR1 is SGHVS, CDR2 FNYEAQ, per germline. DNA of the CDR3: TGTGCCAGCAGCTTAGATGGTATGAACACTGAAGCTTTCTTT. This translates into CASSLDGMNTEAFF. The whole variable domain, filled in from reference TRBV7-6 and TRBJ1-1, reads GAGVSQSPRYKVTKRGQDVALRCDPISGHVSLYWYRQALGQGPEFLTYFNYEAQQDKSGLPNDRFSAERPEGSISTLTIQRTEQRDSAMYRCASSLDGMNTEAFFGQGTRLTVV.

The chain uses TRBV14 and TRBJ2-3; D call uncertain. From germline, CDR1 is SGHDN and CDR2 FVKESK. With 0 bases removed from V and 8 bases from J, the gap between germline ends came to 9 bases. This CDR3 spans 13 amino acids. The CDR3 DNA is TGTGCCAGCAGCCAAGATCGACGGGTTACGCAGTATTTT. This codes for CASSQDRRVTQYF.

In its sample, this clone was seen once. The chain links TRBV5-5 to TRBJ2-4, with no clear D. Trimming removed 2 bases at V and 3 bases at J, with 18 bases between. Looked up from germline, CDR1 is SGHKS and CDR2 is YYEKEE (reference sequence). The CDR3 loop spans 17 amino acids. CDR3 sequence: CASSFWPPPVGKNIQYF. CDR3 DNA: TGTGCCAGCAGCTTTTGGCCACCCCCTGTAGGCAAAAACATTCAGTACTTC.

The chain couples TRBV2 to TRBJ2-7, with TRBD2 matching over 7 bases. The germline gives CDR1 SNHLY, CDR2 FYNNEI. The CDR3 contains 14 residues. Germline trimming cut 7 bases from V and 0 bases from J; bases unmatched to any gene: 6. The CDR3 protein is CASTDPGGSYEQYF. DNA for the CDR3: TGTGCCAGCACGGACCCGGGGGGCTCCTACGAGCAGTACTTC.

The chain recombines TRBV2 with TRBJ2-3; TRBD1 matches at 7 bases. The CDR3 runs to 14 residues. The V and J ends lost 1 base and 10 bases, in that order; junction bases with no gene match: 8. Germline V gene sequence: CDR1 SNHLY, CDR2 FYNNEI. This CDR3 is CASSEGQGVYSQYF. Written as DNA, the CDR3 is TGTGCCAGCAGTGAAGGGCAGGGGGTTTATTCGCAGTATTTT.

This sequence joins TRBV30 and TRBJ2-5; D remains ambiguous. With the DNA end fitting TRBJ2-7 better, the J assignment may be wrong. Germline V gene data show CDR1 as GTSNPN and CDR2 as SVGIG (reference sequence). The CDR3 totals 15 residues. The CDR3 spells CAWSPPWALSYEQYF. The CDR3, as DNA: TGTGCCTGGAGCCCCCCGTGGGCCCTATCCTACGAGCAGTACTTC.

Only one count was recorded for this clone. The rearrangement joins TRBV19 to TRBJ2-1; the D call may be TRBD1 or TRBD2 (5 bases each). Between the trimmed V and J ends, which lost 6 bases and 4 bases, there was a span of 7 bases. Germline loops: CDR1 LNHDA, CDR2 SQIVND (reference sequence). The CDR3 contains 12 residues. CDR3 protein: CASSGTYNEQFF. CDR3 nucleotide sequence: TGTGCCAGTAGCGGGACGTACAATGAGCAGTTCTTC.

This sequence joins TRBV27 and TRBJ1-4; a possible D gene is TRBD1 (6 bases). V lost 8 bases and J lost 5, with 12 bases in between. Germline values: CDR1 MNHEY, CDR2 SMNVEV (reference sequence). The CDR3 contains 13 residues. The CDR3 region has the DNA TGTGCCAGCTCTGGACAGCTAAATGAAAAACTGTTTTTT. Protein: CASSGQLNEKLFF.

The chain is built from TRBV5-1 and TRBJ2-7; a weak D match, TRBD2 (6 bases). CDR3 size: 15 residues. The V gene's germline CDR1 is SGHRS and CDR2 YFSETQ. V lost 4 bases, J lost 2 bases, and 16 bases lay in between. CDR3 DNA sequence: TGCGCCAGCAGCCAGGAGCCGGGAGCGGCCTACGAGCAGTACTTC. Translated: CASSQEPGAAYEQYF.

A single count supports this clone. The chain links TRBV18 to TRBJ2-4; weak D call: TRBD1 (6 bases). The V gene lost 3 bases and the J gene lost 1 base, with 19 bases spanning the gap. There are 18 residues in the CDR3. The germline gives CDR1 KGHSH, CDR2 LQKENI. Written as DNA, the CDR3 is TGTGCCAGCTCACCTTCCAAGGGGGAAGGGCTTGCCAAAAACATTCAGTACTTC. As protein: CASSPSKGEGLAKNIQYF.

The DNA of the CDR3 is TGTGCCAGCAGTTCCCCCGGGGCAGGGTCCAGGAATGAGCAGTTCTTC. Protein: CASSSPGAGSRNEQFF. This rearrangement joins TRBV27 to TRBJ2-1; D could derive from TRBD1 or TRBD2 (5 bases each). V dropped 4 bases and J dropped 7 bases, with 20 bases sitting between them. From germline, CDR1 is MNHEY and CDR2 SMNVEV (reference sequence). The CDR3 length is 16 residues.

The chain couples TRBV27 to TRBJ2-1, with D possibly TRBD1 on 5 matching bases. Germline assignment: CDR1 MNHEY and CDR2 SMNVEV (reference sequence). Trimming removed 5 bases from V and 4 bases from J, with 9 bases in between. The CDR3 covers 13 residues. DNA for the CDR3: TGTGCCAGCAGTATCAGGGAATACAATGAGCAGTTCTTC. This sequence encodes CASSIREYNEQFF.

V and J are TRBV5-1 and TRBJ2-5; possibly TRBD1 or TRBD2 for D (5 bases each). The germline V gene encodes CDR1 SGHRS and CDR2 YFSETQ. CDR3 length: 15 amino acids. Between the trimmed V and J ends, which lost 0 bases and 3 bases, there was a span of 12 bases. The CDR3 loop reads CASSLGQGAEETQYF. The CDR3 bases are TGCGCCAGCAGCTTGGGTCAGGGAGCTGAAGAGACCCAGTACTTC.

This sequence joins TRBV18 and TRBJ2-3; maybe TRBD1 (6 bases). Germline CDR1 reads KGHSH; CDR2 reads LQKENI. The CDR3 totals 15 residues. Trimming stripped 6 bases from V and 0 bases from J, with 13 bases between. CDR3 nucleotides: TGTGCCAGCTCCCTACGGACAGCAAGCACAGATACGCAGTATTTT. Its protein product is CASSLRTASTDTQYF.

The chain has TRBV7-9 and TRBJ1-1; no definite D call. CDR1 and CDR2 (germline): SEHNR, FQNEAQ (reference sequence). The CDR3 is 13 amino acids. V lost 3 bases and J 1 base, leaving 6 bases between the germline ends. The chain's CDR3 is CASSLDQNTEAFF. CDR3 nucleotides: TGTGCCAGCAGCTTGGACCAGAACACTGAAGCTTTCTTT.

The gene calls are TRBV10-2 and TRBJ2-7; possible D gene TRBD2, 5 bases. V shed 6 bases and J shed 4 bases, with 13 bases lying between them. CDR3 length: 13 amino acids. The germline V gene has CDR1 WSHSY and CDR2 SAAADI. The CDR3 reads CASRLEVRYEQYF. CDR3 in DNA: TGCGCCAGCAGACTGGAGGTGAGGTACGAGCAGTACTTC.

The chain is built from TRBV28 and TRBJ1-1; D is possibly TRBD1 (6 bases). Germline V CDR1 and CDR2: MDHEN, SYDVKM. The CDR3 totals 16 residues. Trimming took off 5 bases at V and 4 bases at J, with 20 bases between the two ends. The CDR3, as DNA: TGTGCCAGCAGTCAATACAGGGTTGTCCGCAGCACTGAAGCTTTCTTT. Its translation is CASSQYRVVRSTEAFF. Using reference TRBV28 and TRBJ1-1 for the parts outside the CDR3, the full variable domain is DVKVTQSSRYLVKRTGEKVFLECVQDMDHENMFWYRQDPGLGLRLIYFSYDVKMKEKGDIPEGYSVSREKKERFSLILESASTNQTSMYLCASSQYRVVRSTEAFFGQGTRLTVV.

The rearrangement uses TRBV27 and TRBJ2-7, with D tentatively TRBD1 (6 bases). The CDR3 has 15 amino acids. Trimming left V 5 bases short and J 2 bases short, with 16 bases between. Germline V gene data show CDR1 as MNHEY and CDR2 as SMNVEV (reference sequence). CDR3 residues: CASSKRDRPTYEQYF. Here the CDR3 DNA reads TGTGCCAGCAGTAAGCGCGACAGGCCAACCTACGAGCAGTACTTC.

The chain carries TRBV9 and TRBJ2-2; 7 bases line up with TRBD1. Trimming at V came to 4 bases and at J to 3 bases, leaving 6 bases not matched to a gene. CDR1 is SGDLS and CDR2 is YYNGEE in the germline V gene. CDR3 length: 15 residues. The CDR3 protein is CASSFRDRHTGELFF. Written as DNA, the CDR3 is TGTGCCAGCAGCTTCCGGGACAGACACACCGGGGAGCTGTTTTTT.

V is TRBV6-5 and J is TRBJ2-7; perhaps TRBD2 as D (6 bases). The germline V and J ends were trimmed by 4 bases and 4 bases, with 20 bases remaining between them. The CDR3 length is 16 residues. Germline CDR1 MNHEY, CDR2 SVGAGI. The CDR3 nucleotides read TGTGCCAGCAGTTTCAAAGGCGGGGTGGGAGGATACGAGCAGTACTTC. It codes for CASSFKGGVGGYEQYF.

The chain combines TRBV27 with TRBJ2-5; D possibly corresponds to TRBD2 (6 bases). Trimming took 6 bases from V and 1 from J, leaving 15 bases between them. CDR1 and CDR2 from the germline V gene are MNHEY and SMNVEV (reference sequence). The CDR3 covers 15 residues. Written as DNA, the CDR3 is TGTGCCAGCAGATCACCGGGACTCGCCCAAGAGACCCAGTACTTC. Amino acid sequence: CASRSPGLAQETQYF.